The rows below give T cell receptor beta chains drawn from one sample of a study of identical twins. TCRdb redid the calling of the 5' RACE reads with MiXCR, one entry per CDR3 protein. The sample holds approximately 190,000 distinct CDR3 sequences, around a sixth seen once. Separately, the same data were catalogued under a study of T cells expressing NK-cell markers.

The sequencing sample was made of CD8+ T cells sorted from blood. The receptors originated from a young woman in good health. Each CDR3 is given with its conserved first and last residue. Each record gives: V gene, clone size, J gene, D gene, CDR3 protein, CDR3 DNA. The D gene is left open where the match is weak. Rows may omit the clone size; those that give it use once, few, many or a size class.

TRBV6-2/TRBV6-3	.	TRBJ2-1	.	CASRQATNDNEQFF	TGTGCCAGCAGACAAGCGACAAACGACAATGAGCAGTTCTTC
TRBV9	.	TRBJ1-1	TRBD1	CASSTQTGPTEAFF	TGTGCCAGCAGCACCCAGACAGGGCCCACTGAAGCTTTCTTT
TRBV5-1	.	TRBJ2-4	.	CASSLGRGTQLNIQYF	TGCGCCAGCAGCTTGGGACGAGGGACACAGCTAAACATTCAGTACTTC
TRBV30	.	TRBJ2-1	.	CAWRPQGVWAYNEQFF	TGTGCCTGGAGGCCGCAGGGCGTTTGGGCCTACAATGAGCAGTTCTTC
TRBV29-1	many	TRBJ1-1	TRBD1	CSVHRQGVDTEAFF	TGCAGCGTCCATAGACAGGGAGTGGACACTGAAGCTTTCTTT
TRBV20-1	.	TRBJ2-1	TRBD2	CSARVPEAGTTYNEQFF	TGCAGTGCTAGAGTCCCCGAAGCGGGAACCACCTACAATGAGCAGTTCTTC
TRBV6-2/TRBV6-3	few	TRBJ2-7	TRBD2	CATAGTSGPRFYEQYF	TGTGCCACCGCAGGGACTAGCGGGCCCCGCTTCTACGAGCAGTACTTC
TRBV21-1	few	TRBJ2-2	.	CASSKETNTGELFF	TGTGCCAGCAGCAAGGAGACGAACACCGGGGAGCTGTTTTTT
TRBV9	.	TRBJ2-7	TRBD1	CASSAPPAFETGKENEQYF	TGTGCCAGCAGCGCTCCCCCGGCCTTTGAGACAGGGAAAGAGAACGAGCAGTACTTC
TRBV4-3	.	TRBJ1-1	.	CASSQDDSRDGEAFF	TGCGCCAGCAGCCAAGATGACAGCCGGGACGGTGAAGCTTTCTTT
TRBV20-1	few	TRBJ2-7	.	CSARDLGGAYEQYF	TGCAGTGCTAGAGATCTCGGGGGAGCTTACGAGCAGTACTTC
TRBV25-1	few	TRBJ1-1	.	CASSYQSDTEAFF	TGTGCCAGCAGCTACCAGTCCGACACTGAAGCTTTCTTT
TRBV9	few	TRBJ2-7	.	CASSVGASAYEQYF	TGTGCCAGCAGCGTAGGGGCATCCGCCTACGAGCAGTACTTC
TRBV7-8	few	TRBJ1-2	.	CASSLGRDFPNYGYTF	TGTGCCAGCAGCTTAGGGAGGGACTTTCCTAACTATGGCTACACCTTC
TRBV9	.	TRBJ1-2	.	CASSVEGTAVSVYGYTF	TGTGCCAGCAGCGTAGAGGGGACGGCCGTCTCCGTCTATGGCTACACCTTC
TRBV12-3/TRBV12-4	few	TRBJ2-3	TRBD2	CASRWTSPDTQYF	TGTGCCAGCAGGTGGACTAGCCCTGATACGCAGTATTTT
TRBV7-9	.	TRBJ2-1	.	CASSPLIGYEQFF	TGTGCCAGCAGCCCGTTGATCGGGTATGAGCAGTTCTTC
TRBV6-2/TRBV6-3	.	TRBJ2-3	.	CASSYSPRTDTQYF	TGTGCCAGCAGTTACTCCCCCCGCACAGATACGCAGTATTTT
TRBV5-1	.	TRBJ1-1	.	CASSLPDSYNTEAFF	TGCGCCAGCAGCTTGCCGGACTCGTACAACACTGAAGCTTTCTTT
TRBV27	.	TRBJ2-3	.	CASSLFQTDTQYF	TGTGCCAGCAGTTTATTTCAAACAGATACGCAGTATTTT
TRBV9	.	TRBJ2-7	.	CASSVDGGSSYEQYF	TGTGCCAGCAGCGTAGATGGGGGGAGCTCCTACGAGCAGTACTTC
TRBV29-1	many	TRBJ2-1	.	CSVLTETYNEQFF	TGCAGCGTTCTAACAGAGACCTACAATGAGCAGTTCTTC
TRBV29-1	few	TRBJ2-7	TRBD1	CSVAGQGGPYEQYF	TGCAGCGTTGCGGGACAGGGAGGTCCCTACGAGCAGTACTTC
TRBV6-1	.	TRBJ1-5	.	CASIIGEISNQPQHF	TGTGCCAGCATCATCGGGGAAATAAGCAATCAGCCCCAGCATTTT
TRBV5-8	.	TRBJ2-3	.	CASRSYGSATDTQYF	TGTGCCAGCCGTTCGTACGGGAGTGCCACAGATACGCAGTATTTT
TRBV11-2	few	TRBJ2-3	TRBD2	CASSLAPGLGADTQYF	TGTGCCAGCAGCTTAGCCCCCGGACTAGGGGCAGATACGCAGTATTTT
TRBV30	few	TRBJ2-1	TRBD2	CAWSQTSFNEQFF	TGTGCCTGGAGTCAGACTAGCTTCAATGAGCAGTTCTTC
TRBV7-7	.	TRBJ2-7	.	CASSVQGGEQYF	TGTGCTAGCAGCGTACAGGGTGGCGAGCAGTACTTC
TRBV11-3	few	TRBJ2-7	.	CASSGTRPEQYF	TGTGCCAGCAGCGGAACTAGGCCCGAGCAGTACTTC
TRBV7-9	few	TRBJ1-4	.	CASSHEIRREKLFF	TGTGCCAGCAGCCACGAGATTAGGAGGGAAAAACTGTTTTTT
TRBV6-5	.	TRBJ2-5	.	CASSFGRSQETQYF	TGTGCCAGCAGTTTTGGACGGAGTCAAGAGACCCAGTACTTC
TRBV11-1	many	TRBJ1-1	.	CASSLLSPEAFF	TGTGCCAGCAGCTTACTCTCCCCTGAAGCTTTCTTT
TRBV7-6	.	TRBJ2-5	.	CASSPGTPPRETQYF	TGTGCCAGCTCCCCAGGGACTCCACCTAGGGAGACCCAGTACTTC
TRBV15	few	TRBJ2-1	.	CATSRGTEQFF	TGTGCCACCAGCAGAGGGACCGAGCAGTTCTTC
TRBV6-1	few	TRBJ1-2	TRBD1	CASSVQGIYGYTF	TGTGCCAGCAGCGTACAGGGGATCTATGGCTACACCTTC
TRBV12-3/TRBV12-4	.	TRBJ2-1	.	CASSLIAGKTDEQFF	TGTGCCAGCAGTTTGATTGCGGGAAAGACGGATGAGCAGTTCTTC